These 30 T cell receptor beta chains came from one sample sequenced in a study of high-grade serous ovarian cancer treatment subgroups. Repertoires were generated with immunoSEQ multiplex PCR, while TCRdb's copy carries only in-frame clones and drops some. This sample has some 6,200 clones, with about 80% found just once. Tumor samples were obtained before definitive surgery or chemotherapy. Sequenced sample: tumor tissue. The receptors were sampled from a human donor with high-grade serous ovarian cancer.

This clone came up once. The rearrangement links TRBV19 to TRBJ1-1; 9 nucleotides match TRBD1. CDR1 is LNHDA and CDR2 is SQIVND in the germline V gene (reference sequence). The CDR3 has 14 amino acids. V was pared by 3 bases and J by 6 bases, with 5 bases of the junction left unmatched. CDR3 bases: TGTGCCAGTAGTATGACAGGGGGTACGTCTGAAGCTTTCTTT. This sequence encodes CASSMTGGTSEAFF. Using reference TRBV19 and TRBJ1-1 for the parts outside the CDR3, the full variable domain is DGGITQSPKYLFRKEGQNVTLSCEQNLNHDAMYWYRQDPGQGLRLIYYSQIVNDFQKGDIAEGYSVSREKKESFPLTVTSAQKNPTAFYLCASSMTGGTSEAFFGQGTRLTVV.

V gene TRBV5-6 combines with J gene TRBJ2-1, with D hard to call. Trimming left V 4 bases short and J 0 bases short, with 11 bases between. CDR3 length: 15 residues. Germline lookup yields CDR1 SGHDT and CDR2 YYEEEE. Here the CDR3 DNA reads TGTGCCAGCAGCCAAGCCACCCGCTCCTACAATGAGCAGTTCTTC. Its translation is CASSQATRSYNEQFF.

V is TRBV4-1 and J is TRBJ2-3; possible D gene TRBD2, 6 bases. The CDR3 extends over 16 amino acids. The ends were cut back, 4 bases at V and 3 bases at J, with 17 bases in the middle. Per germline, CDR1 MGHRA and CDR2 YSYEKL. The CDR3 DNA sequence: TGCGCCAGCAGCCCCTCGACCTGGACTACTACAGATACGCAGTATTTT. This codes for CASSPSTWTTTDTQYF.

The gene calls are TRBV4-1 and TRBJ1-5, with a tentative D call TRBD1 (5 bases). Germline CDR1 and CDR2: MGHRA and YSYEKL. V lost 4 bases and J 5 bases, leaving 9 bases between the germline ends. There are 13 residues in the CDR3. The CDR3 region has the DNA TGCGCCAGCAGCCCTCGGGGGGATCAGCCCCAGCATTTT. Translation: CASSPRGDQPQHF.

This clone was seen a single time. This chain links TRBV5-4 with TRBJ2-3; 7 bases fit TRBD1. V lost 4 bases to trimming and J lost 4 bases; unmatched junction nucleotides: 6. The CDR3 runs 14 residues. The germline V gene has CDR1 SGHNT and CDR2 YYREEE (reference sequence). CDR3 nucleotides: TGTGCCAGCAGCCGACAGGGTCGGCCAGATACGCAGTATTTT. It is translated as CASSRQGRPDTQYF.

The V gene is TRBV9, the J gene TRBJ1-1; 8 bases line up with TRBD1. The CDR3 runs to 15 residues. Germline CDR1 is SGDLS and CDR2 is YYNGEE. The junction had 9 bases not matched to a gene; V was cut back by 4 bases and J by 4 bases. The CDR3 loop reads CASSSQGAGVTEAFF. The CDR3 nucleotides are TGTGCCAGCAGCTCCCAGGGGGCTGGGGTCACTGAAGCTTTCTTT. The full variable domain, in which reference TRBV9 and TRBJ1-1 provide the parts outside the CDR3, is DSGVTQTPKHLITATGQRVTLRCSPRSGDLSVYWYQQSLDQGLQFLIQYYNGEERAKGNILERFSAQQFPDLHSELNLSSLELGDSALYFCASSSQGAGVTEAFFGQGTRLTVV.

The J gene is TRBJ1-1, the V gene TRBV5-1; TRBD1 agrees at 7 bases. The ends lost 5 bases at V and 1 base at J; junction bases unmatched: 8. CDR1 and CDR2 from the germline V gene are SGHRS and YFSETQ. The CDR3 consists of 15 residues. The CDR3 DNA follows: TGCGCCAGCAGGGAGACAGGGATGAAGAACACTGAAGCTTTCTTT. Amino acids: CASRETGMKNTEAFF.

The chain is built from TRBV6-6 and TRBJ2-7; D is ambiguous. V lost 2 bases, J lost 3 bases, and 8 bases lay in between. Germline V gene data show CDR1 as MNHNY and CDR2 as SVGAGI (reference sequence). The CDR3 spans 13 residues. CDR3 residues: CASSYRVNYEQYF. CDR3 sequence (DNA): TGTGCCAGCAGTTACAGGGTTAACTACGAGCAGTACTTC.

The chain employs TRBV13 and TRBJ1-1, with a weak D call TRBD1 (5 bases). V shed 6 bases and J shed 1 base, with 12 bases lying between them. Germline V lookup: CDR1 PRHDT, CDR2 FYEKMQ (reference sequence). The CDR3 spans 14 residues. DNA for the CDR3: TGTGCCAGCAGTGAGGGGACGGAGAACACTGAAGCTTTCTTT. Translating it yields CASSEGTENTEAFF.

The rearrangement uses TRBV28 and TRBJ2-1, with 7 bases aligning to TRBD1. With V trimmed by 1 base and J by 1 base, 4 bases remained unmatched. The germline CDR1 and CDR2 sequences are MDHEN and SYDVKM. This CDR3 comprises 16 residues. The CDR3 DNA follows: TGTGCCAGCAGTTTATCCCCGACAGGGTCCTACAATGAGCAGTTCTTC. Its protein is CASSLSPTGSYNEQFF. Together with reference TRBV28 and TRBJ2-1, the CDR3 gives the full variable domain: DVKVTQSSRYLVKRTGEKVFLECVQDMDHENMFWYRQDPGLGLRLIYFSYDVKMKEKGDIPEGYSVSREKKERFSLILESASTNQTSMYLCASSLSPTGSYNEQFFGPGTRLTVL.

This chain links TRBV6-1 with TRBJ2-7; the D is unclear. The CDR3 spans 13 residues. V was clipped by 1 base and J by 1 base, with 5 bases between them. CDR1 is MNHNS, CDR2 SASEGT, per germline. CDR3 nucleotides: TGTGCCAGCAGTGAAGGTGGATCCTACGAGCAGTACTTC. Translating it yields CASSEGGSYEQYF.

This chain joins TRBV10-3 and TRBJ2-3; D perhaps matches TRBD2 (7 bases). This CDR3 has 15 amino acids. Trimming removed 7 bases from V and 0 bases from J, with 14 bases in between. Germline V gene data show CDR1 as ENHRY and CDR2 as SYGVKD. The CDR3 coding sequence is TGTGCCATCAATCCCAGGGGACTAAGCACAGATACGCAGTATTTT. This sequence encodes CAINPRGLSTDTQYF.

This clone was seen a handful of times. The V and J genes are TRBV6-6 and TRBJ2-2; D could derive from TRBD1 or TRBD2 (5 bases each). Between the trimmed V and J ends, which lost 5 bases and 6 bases, there was a span of 7 bases. CDR1 MNHNY and CDR2 SVGAGI come from the germline V gene (reference sequence). The CDR3 runs to 12 residues. The CDR3 region is CASSLGAGELFF. For the CDR3, the DNA is TGTGCCAGCAGTCTGGGGGCCGGGGAGCTGTTTTTT.

In regard to this clone: Within the sample, other DNA sequences also encode this same CDR3. This chain joins TRBV7-2 and TRBJ2-7, with D perhaps matching TRBD1 or TRBD2 (5 bases each). The V and J ends lost 4 bases and 1 base respectively, with 8 bases between them. The CDR3 has 13 residues. Germline V gives CDR1 SGHTA, CDR2 FQGNSA. CDR3 protein: CASSSGPSYEQYF. DNA for the CDR3: TGTGCCAGCAGCTCGGGGCCTTCCTACGAGCAGTACTTC.

This clone was detected only a few times. The CDR3 protein is CASSLDRGWNEQYF. DNA of the CDR3: TGTGCCAGCAGCCTGGACAGGGGATGGAACGAGCAGTACTTC. The V and J genes are TRBV27 and TRBJ2-7, with 9 bases identical to TRBD1. The germline V gene encodes CDR1 MNHEY and CDR2 SMNVEV (reference sequence). This CDR3 region has 14 residues. J gave up 5 bases and V 6 bases, and 8 bases lay outside the gene matches.

This rearrangement joins TRBV15 to TRBJ1-3; TRBD1 matches 7 bases. Germline loops: CDR1 LNHNV, CDR2 YYDKDF (reference sequence). This CDR3 has 15 residues. V was clipped by 0 bases and J by 4 bases; unmatched bases: 3. The CDR3 sequence: CATSRDPGGGNTIYF. Written as DNA, the CDR3 is TGTGCCACCAGCAGAGATCCAGGGGGAGGAAACACCATATATTTT.

This clone was observed once. V usage is TRBV5-6 and J usage is TRBJ1-6; 8 nucleotides line up with TRBD1. Unmatched junction bases numbered 7, after V lost 3 bases and J lost 8 bases. The germline V gene has CDR1 SGHDT and CDR2 YYEEEE. This CDR3 has 15 amino acids. CDR3 DNA: TGTGCCAGCAGCTCCGACAGGGGCCGGGATTCACCCCTCCACTTT. Residues: CASSSDRGRDSPLHF.

In nucleotides, the CDR3 is TGTGCCAGCAGCTTGAATGGAGAGACCCAGTACTTC. Its translation is CASSLNGETQYF. The V gene is TRBV5-4, the J gene TRBJ2-5, with D uncertain. Trimming cost V 1 base and J 4 bases, with 5 bases left between them. The length of the CDR3 is 12 residues. Germline values: CDR1 SGHNT, CDR2 YYREEE (reference sequence).

The V gene is TRBV7-8, the J gene TRBJ1-2; 7 nucleotides line up with TRBD1. This CDR3 contains 13 residues. Germline-derived CDR1 and CDR2 are SGHVS and FQNEAQ. The V gene end was trimmed by 5 bases and the J gene end by 3 bases; junction bases not matched to a gene: 3. The CDR3 reads CASSPQGDYGYTF. In DNA form, the CDR3 reads TGTGCCAGCAGCCCCCAGGGGGACTATGGCTACACCTTC.

This clone was counted between two and nine times. This chain connects TRBV7-9 to TRBJ1-2; D gene uncertain. The germline V gene has CDR1 SEHNR and CDR2 FQNEAQ (reference sequence). Trimming shortened V by 4 bases and J by 3 bases, and 9 bases separated the two germline ends. The CDR3 length is 13 residues. CDR3 in DNA: TGTGCCAGCAGCTCATTGGATCACTATGGCTACACCTTC. Its translation: CASSSLDHYGYTF.

The chain recombines TRBV5-1 with TRBJ2-3; 11 bases align to TRBD2. V shed 3 bases and J 6 bases; nucleotides not matched to a gene: 3. The CDR3 has 14 residues. Per germline, CDR1 SGHRS and CDR2 YFSETQ. CDR3 residues: CASSWIAGGDTQYF. The DNA for the CDR3 is TGCGCCAGCAGCTGGATAGCGGGAGGGGATACGCAGTATTTT.

V and J are TRBV27 and TRBJ1-2, with 8 bases lining up with TRBD1. In germline, CDR1 is MNHEY, CDR2 SMNVEV (reference sequence). V lost 6 bases to trimming and J lost 5 bases; unmatched junction nucleotides: 8. The length of the CDR3 is 14 residues. The CDR3 nucleotides read TGTGCCAGCAGGCCGACAGGGGTCGGATATGGCTACACCTTC. Amino acid sequence: CASRPTGVGYGYTF.

This clone was observed a few times. The chain links TRBV4-1 to TRBJ1-1; D is unclear. Per germline, CDR1 MGHRA and CDR2 YSYEKL. The CDR3 is 16 amino acids. The V and J ends lost 0 bases and 9 bases respectively, with 20 bases between them. The CDR3 nucleotides are TGCGCCAGCAGCCAAGACAATGACGGGCCCCCATCCAAAGCTTTCTTT. Translation: CASSQDNDGPPSKAFF.

The V call is TRBV28, the J call TRBJ2-5, with D uncertain. Germline CDR1 MDHEN, CDR2 SYDVKM. The CDR3 loop spans 13 amino acids. Trimming took off 6 bases at V and 2 bases at J, with 10 bases between the two ends. CDR3 residues: CASRKRSQETQYF. The CDR3 DNA reads as TGTGCCAGCAGGAAGAGGTCACAAGAGACCCAGTACTTC. Supplemented by reference TRBV28 and TRBJ2-5, the full variable domain reads DVKVTQSSRYLVKRTGEKVFLECVQDMDHENMFWYRQDPGLGLRLIYFSYDVKMKEKGDIPEGYSVSREKKERFSLILESASTNQTSMYLCASRKRSQETQYFGPGTRLLVL.

This sequence joins TRBV5-1 and TRBJ2-1; TRBD1 matches at 11 bases. Trimming took 6 bases from V and 5 from J; bases not matched to a gene: 22. This CDR3 is 20 amino acids long. Per the germline V gene, CDR1 is SGHRS and CDR2 is YFSETQ. The CDR3 here is CASTKLGTGGLGAGDNEQFF. The CDR3 DNA reads as TGCGCCAGCACCAAGCTCGGGACAGGGGGTCTCGGGGCGGGGGACAATGAGCAGTTCTTC.

V gene TRBV6-6 combines with J gene TRBJ2-3; D is uncertain. The V and J ends lost 1 base and 4 bases respectively, with 9 bases between them. Per the germline V gene, CDR1 is MNHNY and CDR2 is SVGAGI (reference sequence). CDR3 length: 14 amino acids. The CDR3 loop reads CASSYFFPPDTQYF. CDR3 bases: TGTGCCAGCAGTTACTTCTTTCCCCCAGATACGCAGTATTTT.

V and J are TRBV10-3 and TRBJ2-2, with D possibly called TRBD1 or TRBD2 (5 bases each). Trimming shortened V by 1 base and J by 4 bases, and 10 bases separated the two germline ends. The V gene's germline CDR1 is ENHRY and CDR2 SYGVKD. This CDR3 has 15 residues. DNA of the CDR3: TGTGCCATCAGTGAGTGGCCCGGGGCCACCGGGGAGCTGTTTTTT. It is translated as CAISEWPGATGELFF.

The V and J genes are TRBV6-5 and TRBJ2-1, with D tentatively TRBD2 (5 bases). The CDR3 covers 14 residues. V lost 0 bases to trimming and J lost 8 bases, with 11 bases between them. CDR1 MNHEY and CDR2 SVGAGI come from the germline V gene. The CDR3 bases are TGTGCCAGCAGTTACTCGTCGGAGAGGGATGAGCAGTTCTTC. Encoded protein: CASSYSSERDEQFF.

The V and J genes are TRBV9 and TRBJ1-5, with TRBD1 matching over 7 bases. The V gene end was trimmed by 4 bases and the J gene end by 2 bases; junction bases not matched to a gene: 3. The germline V gene encodes CDR1 SGDLS and CDR2 YYNGEE. The CDR3 is made up of 14 amino acids. CDR3 nucleotide sequence: TGTGCCAGCAGCCCCACAGGGGGCAATCAGCCCCAGCATTTT. Its protein is CASSPTGGNQPQHF.

The rearrangement uses TRBV6-5 and TRBJ2-7, with D possibly being TRBD1 or TRBD2 (5 bases each). V was pared by 9 bases and J by 4 bases, with 10 bases between. CDR1 is MNHEY, CDR2 SVGAGI, per germline. This CDR3 region has 11 residues. The CDR3 loop is CASRWGYEQYF. The CDR3 DNA is TGTGCCAGTCGGTGGGGGTACGAGCAGTACTTC.